These 12 T cell receptor beta chains were sequenced from one sample in a study of T cell repertoires in cytomegalovirus infection. TCRdb passed the reads through MiXCR, listing each CDR3 protein once. The sample holds 500,000 or so distinct CDR3 sequences, approximately 17% seen once. The sample comprised CD8+ T cells from PBMCs. The source is a human donor in good health (CMV status not recorded). Some clones in this sample may be carry-over from other donors' samples.

This chain connects TRBV20-1 to TRBJ2-7; the match to TRBD1 covers 9 bases. The germline CDR1 and CDR2 sequences are DFQATT and SNEGSKA (reference sequence). This CDR3 has 14 amino acids. The V gene end was trimmed by 5 bases and the J gene end by 5 bases; junction bases not matched to a gene: 10. The CDR3 region is CSAPPGQGSNEQYF. The CDR3 DNA sequence: TGCAGTGCTCCACCGGGACAGGGTTCGAACGAGCAGTACTTC.

In its sample, this clonotype was seen a few times. The genes are TRBV6-6 and TRBJ2-1; the match to TRBD2 covers 11 bases. The CDR3 spans 16 residues. With 6 bases clipped from V and 5 bases from J, the junction kept 9 bases outside the gene matches. CDR1 is MNHNY and CDR2 is SVGAGI in the germline V gene (reference sequence). This CDR3 reads CASSSPGLAVDNEQFF. CDR3 coding DNA: TGTGCCAGCAGCAGTCCGGGACTAGCGGTAGACAATGAGCAGTTCTTC.

With respect to this clonotype: One end of the junction fails to match germline, which may point to a read error. The chain carries TRBV10-3 and TRBJ2-1; D is undetermined. Germline CDR1 ENHRY, CDR2 SYGVKD. This CDR3 comprises 13 residues. The CDR3 reads CAIRTPKPDDQFF. In DNA form, the CDR3 reads TGTGCCATCAGAACGCCTAAGCCGGATGATCAGTTCTTC.

At least ten counts were recorded for this clonotype. J is TRBJ2-7 and V is TRBV12-3 or TRBV12-4, with D perhaps TRBD1 (5 bases). V lost 7 bases and J lost 3, with 13 bases in between. The CDR3 loop spans 13 amino acids. The CDR3 coding sequence is TGTGCCAGCATGGCAGGGTCGCGCTACGAGCAGTACTTC. This gives the protein CASMAGSRYEQYF.

In its sample, this clonotype was seen a few times. The chain is built from TRBV5-1 and TRBJ1-1, with 7 positions matching TRBD1. Trimming removed 4 bases from V and 4 bases from J; junction bases left unmatched: 10. Germline CDR1 reads SGHRS; CDR2 reads YFSETQ. The CDR3 runs 15 residues. CDR3 sequence (DNA): TGCGCCAGCAGCAGGAGCAGGGGGGCTACCACTGAAGCTTTCTTT. It specifies CASSRSRGATTEAFF.

This clonotype was counted ten times or more. The chain uses TRBV28 and TRBJ2-1; TRBD2 agrees at 10 bases. The ends lost 3 bases at V and 3 bases at J; junction bases unmatched: 8. Looked up from germline, CDR1 is MDHEN and CDR2 is SYDVKM. This CDR3 has 17 amino acids. The chain's CDR3 is CASSFAPLAGGYNEQFF. The CDR3 DNA reads TGTGCCAGCAGTTTCGCCCCCTTAGCGGGAGGCTACAATGAGCAGTTCTTC. Together with reference TRBV28 and TRBJ2-1, the CDR3 gives the full variable domain: DVKVTQSSRYLVKRTGEKVFLECVQDMDHENMFWYRQDPGLGLRLIYFSYDVKMKEKGDIPEGYSVSREKKERFSLILESASTNQTSMYLCASSFAPLAGGYNEQFFGPGTRLTVL.

Ten or more counts support this clonotype. The rearrangement uses TRBV7-8 and TRBJ2-1; D gene ambiguous. V lost 6 bases and J lost 2, with 14 bases in between. The CDR3 runs to 15 residues. CDR1 and CDR2 (germline): SGHVS, FQNEAQ. The CDR3 DNA follows: TGTGCCAGCAGGTTACCCGCTGCTACCTACAATGAGCAGTTCTTC. Translating it yields CASRLPAATYNEQFF.

This rearrangement joins TRBV29-1 to TRBJ1-2, with TRBD1 identical over 8 bases. Germline V gene data show CDR1 as SQVTM and CDR2 as ANQGSEA. J was trimmed by 0 bases and V by 6 bases; bases with no gene match: 9. The CDR3 runs to 15 residues. The CDR3 DNA follows: TGCAGCGTCGATCTTGGACAGGGTCCTAACTATGGCTACACCTTC. Translated: CSVDLGQGPNYGYTF.

This clonotype was counted at least ten times. The genes are TRBV6-1 and TRBJ2-3; TRBD2 matches at 11 bases. J gave up 0 bases and V 6 bases, and 11 bases lay outside the gene matches. Germline V gene data show CDR1 as MNHNS and CDR2 as SASEGT. The CDR3 length is 18 residues. CDR3 DNA: TGTGCCAGCAGGGACGACTTTGGGACTAGCGGAAGCACAGATACGCAGTATTTT. Its translation is CASRDDFGTSGSTDTQYF.

This clonotype was recorded a few times. This chain uses TRBV27 with TRBJ1-5, with 7 bases fitting TRBD1. Germline V CDR1 and CDR2: MNHEY, SMNVEV (reference sequence). The length of the CDR3 is 16 residues. The J segment lost 6 bases and the V segment lost 3 bases, leaving 11 bases of the junction unmatched. CDR3 nucleotides: TGTGCCAGCAGTTTGGTGGGGCAGGGGGGCCCTCAGCCCCAGCATTTT. Translating it yields CASSLVGQGGPQPQHF.

In its sample, this clonotype was seen many times. The chain couples TRBV6-6 to TRBJ2-5, with a tentative D call TRBD2 (5 bases). Germline V gene sequence: CDR1 MNHNY, CDR2 SVGAGI (reference sequence). V shed 8 bases and J shed 2 bases, with 18 bases lying between them. This CDR3 spans 15 amino acids. CDR3 nucleotide sequence: TGTGCCAGCGTTCCGGGGAATGAGGTACAAGAGACCCAGTACTTC. Translation gives CASVPGNEVQETQYF.

CDR3: CSARDQLEQYF. CDR3 sequence (DNA): TGCAGTGCTAGAGATCAGCTCGAGCAGTACTTC. The chain carries TRBV20-1 and TRBJ2-7; D gene unclear. Trimming cost V 0 bases and J 6 bases, with 6 bases left between them. The CDR3 is 11 residues long. Germline V gives CDR1 DFQATT, CDR2 SNEGSKA (reference sequence).